Listed here are 22 T cell receptor beta chains from one sample, sequenced in a study of T cell repertoires in cytomegalovirus infection. These receptors have no known antigen. TCRdb reprocessed the reads with MiXCR, giving one entry per CDR3 protein. The table records a few hundred thousand distinct CDR3 sequences, roughly a third of them present only once. The sample consisted of cultured PBMCs, taken from culture after CMV antigen stimulation. These receptors were taken from a human donor in good health (CMV status not recorded). Some clones in this sample may be carry-over from other donors' samples.

The chain couples TRBV28 to TRBJ2-2, with a possible D match to TRBD2 (5 bases). Germline assignment: CDR1 MDHEN and CDR2 SYDVKM. Trimming cost V 7 bases and J 2 bases, with 14 bases left between them. CDR3 length: 15 amino acids. The CDR3 sequence: CASTPEGPNTGELFF. The CDR3 bases are TGTGCCAGCACCCCCGAGGGCCCCAACACCGGGGAGCTGTTTTTT.

This clonotype was seen only once. The rearrangement joins TRBV20-1 to TRBJ2-1; no reliable D call. With 3 bases removed from V and 6 bases from J, the gap between germline ends came to 15 bases. Germline V gene lookup returns CDR1 DFQATT and CDR2 SNEGSKA (reference sequence). This CDR3 comprises 14 residues. The CDR3 DNA reads as TGCAGTGCTAGGAACCCCCAGTGGGGCAATGAGCAGTTCTTC. It specifies CSARNPQWGNEQFF.

This chain uses TRBV10-3 with TRBJ1-2; D is possibly TRBD1 (6 bases). The V and J ends lost 4 bases and 0 bases respectively, with 15 bases between them. The length of the CDR3 is 16 residues. Per germline, CDR1 ENHRY and CDR2 SYGVKD. CDR3 bases: TGTGCCATCAGTGGACCACAGGGCCAAGCTAACTATGGCTACACCTTC. Its protein product is CAISGPQGQANYGYTF.

V and J are TRBV10-3 and TRBJ2-1; D is undetermined. Deletions cut 5 bases from V and 2 bases from J, with 4 bases between. Germline V gene sequence: CDR1 ENHRY, CDR2 SYGVKD. CDR3 length: 12 residues. CDR3 bases: TGTGCCATCAGTTGGACCTACAATGAGCAGTTCTTC. It encodes CAISWTYNEQFF.

The chain recombines TRBV2 with TRBJ2-1, with 10 bases matching TRBD1. Germline assignment: CDR1 SNHLY and CDR2 FYNNEI. After removal of 5 bases from V and 5 bases from J, the junction contained 3 bases not matched to a gene. The CDR3 totals 14 residues. CDR3 DNA: TGTGCCAGCAGTCGGGACAGGGGCCACAATGAGCAGTTCTTC. It encodes CASSRDRGHNEQFF.

The V and J genes are TRBV20-1 and TRBJ2-2; D gene ambiguous. The CDR3 spans 12 residues. Germline V lookup: CDR1 DFQATT, CDR2 SNEGSKA (reference sequence). Trimming cost V 6 bases and J 3 bases, with 8 bases left between them. The CDR3 DNA reads TGCAGTGCACAGACTGACACCGGGGAGCTGTTTTTT. This encodes CSAQTDTGELFF.

This clonotype was seen a few times. The chain carries TRBV7-2 and TRBJ2-2, with D maybe TRBD2 (5 bases). This CDR3 contains 15 residues. The V gene lost 3 bases and the J gene lost 0 bases, with 8 bases spanning the gap. CDR1 is SGHTA, CDR2 FQGNSA, per germline. CDR3: CASSFLGANTGELFF. In DNA form, the CDR3 reads TGTGCCAGCAGCTTTCTCGGGGCGAACACCGGGGAGCTGTTTTTT.

The chain carries TRBV12-3 or TRBV12-4 and TRBJ1-3; the D gene is possibly TRBD1 (6 bases). There are 14 residues in the CDR3. V lost 6 bases and J 3 bases, leaving 12 bases between the germline ends. CDR3 sequence: CASSTTGSGNTIYF. CDR3 nucleotides: TGTGCCAGCAGCACCACAGGGAGTGGAAACACCATATATTTT.

This clonotype was seen a few times. This chain uses TRBV7-9 with TRBJ2-1; TRBD2 matches at 10 bases. V lost 11 bases and J lost 2; bases outside the gene matches: 24. Per germline, CDR1 SEHNR and CDR2 FQNEAQ (reference sequence). The CDR3 length is 20 residues. The CDR3 bases are TGTGCCGGCCGGGCTAGCGGGAGTACAGAAGCCTCTACCGCCTACAATGAGCAGTTCTTC. This encodes CAGRASGSTEASTAYNEQFF.

The rearrangement uses TRBV27 and TRBJ1-5; D not resolved. Germline V gene sequence: CDR1 MNHEY, CDR2 SMNVEV (reference sequence). Trimming took 6 bases from V and 3 from J, leaving 12 bases between them. The CDR3 consists of 14 residues. The CDR3 DNA sequence: TGTGCCAGCAGGGAAGGACCGCCCAATCAGCCCCAGCATTTT. Protein: CASREGPPNQPQHF.

The chain has TRBV6-5 and TRBJ2-7, with D maybe TRBD2 (5 bases). This CDR3 spans 14 amino acids. Deletions cut 7 bases from V and 7 bases from J, with 20 bases between. Germline CDR1 MNHEY, CDR2 SVGAGI. DNA for the CDR3: TGTGCCAGCACCCCAGGAGGATCCGTTAAGGAGCAGTACTTC. Amino acid sequence: CASTPGGSVKEQYF.

CDR3 coding DNA: TGTGCCAGCAGCTTACATGAATCCTCCGGCTACACCTTC. The encoded protein is CASSLHESSGYTF. The V and J genes are TRBV7-3 and TRBJ1-2; D is unresolved. The germline gives CDR1 SGHTA, CDR2 FQGTGA. This CDR3 comprises 13 residues. V lost 2 bases to trimming and J lost 8 bases, with 12 bases between them.

This clonotype turned up a few times. The chain couples TRBV7-8 to TRBJ2-4; TRBD2 agrees at 8 bases. There are 17 residues in the CDR3. Trimming took 1 base from V and 0 from J; bases not matched to a gene: 5. The germline V gene encodes CDR1 SGHVS and CDR2 FQNEAQ. The CDR3: CASSLVASGLAKNIQYF. The CDR3 nucleotides read TGTGCCAGCAGCTTAGTGGCTAGCGGGTTAGCCAAAAACATTCAGTACTTC.

This clonotype was found a few times. CDR3 loop: CASSRGTVGIEKLFF. The CDR3 nucleotides read TGTGCCAGCAGCAGAGGGACAGTTGGAATTGAAAAACTGTTTTTT. This sequence joins TRBV7-9 and TRBJ1-4, with 7 bases lining up with TRBD1. The CDR3 loop spans 15 amino acids. J lost 7 bases, V lost 5 bases, and 10 bases had no gene match. Germline CDR1 SEHNR, CDR2 FQNEAQ (reference sequence).

This clonotype has just a few counts. This chain connects TRBV19 to TRBJ2-1, with TRBD2 as a possible D gene (6 bases). CDR1 and CDR2 from the germline V gene are LNHDA and SQIVND (reference sequence). The V end was cut by 3 bases, the J end by 4 bases, with 13 bases between. This CDR3 is built from 15 residues. CDR3 sequence: CASSIISGGYNEQFF. CDR3 nucleotides: TGTGCCAGTAGTATCATATCCGGGGGTTACAATGAGCAGTTCTTC.

CDR3 nucleotides: TGTGCCAGCAGCGTAGGAGGGCAGGCCCAAGCTTTCTTT. Its protein product is CASSVGGQAQAFF. The chain joins TRBV9 to TRBJ1-1; D remains unclear. Germline V gives CDR1 SGDLS, CDR2 YYNGEE. This CDR3 is 13 amino acids long. Trimming removed 0 bases from V and 9 bases from J, with 12 bases in between.

The chain employs TRBV28 and TRBJ2-1; 10 nucleotides agree with TRBD2. CDR1 and CDR2 from the germline V gene are MDHEN and SYDVKM. With 3 bases clipped from V and 9 bases from J, the junction kept 8 bases outside the gene matches. CDR3 length: 15 amino acids. CDR3 DNA sequence: TGTGCCAGCAGTTTTTCAACAGCGGGGGGGGCTGAGCAGTTCTTC. Amino acid sequence: CASSFSTAGGAEQFF. Based on the CDR3 plus reference TRBV28 and TRBJ2-1, the full variable domain is DVKVTQSSRYLVKRTGEKVFLECVQDMDHENMFWYRQDPGLGLRLIYFSYDVKMKEKGDIPEGYSVSREKKERFSLILESASTNQTSMYLCASSFSTAGGAEQFFGPGTRLTVL.

This clonotype was picked up many times. The chain combines TRBV7-8 with TRBJ2-3, with D perhaps being TRBD1 or TRBD2 (5 bases each). Trimming left V 4 bases short and J 10 bases short, with 9 bases between. CDR3 length equals 11 residues. Germline V gene data show CDR1 as SGHVS and CDR2 as FQNEAQ. As DNA, the CDR3 is TGTGCCAGCAGCTCGGGGCTGGCGCAGTATTTT. This translates into CASSSGLAQYF.

This sequence joins TRBV10-3 and TRBJ2-5, with 11 bases matching TRBD2. This CDR3 region has 14 residues. The junction had 4 bases not matched to a gene; V was cut back by 6 bases and J by 4 bases. Germline V gene data show CDR1 as ENHRY and CDR2 as SYGVKD. The CDR3 protein is CAISPGTSGETQYF. In nucleotides, the CDR3 is TGTGCCATCAGCCCTGGGACTAGCGGAGAGACCCAGTACTTC.

This chain connects TRBV19 to TRBJ2-3; 11 bases are a match to TRBD2. V was clipped by 5 bases and J by 3 bases; unmatched bases: 4. Germline V CDR1 and CDR2: LNHDA, SQIVND (reference sequence). The CDR3 totals 15 residues. CDR3 DNA sequence: TGTGCCAGTAGTTTAGCGGGAGGGGTGACAGATACGCAGTATTTT. Its protein product is CASSLAGGVTDTQYF.

This chain links TRBV12-3 or TRBV12-4 with TRBJ2-5; tentative D call: TRBD2 (6 bases). The CDR3 is 14 residues long. The V and J ends lost 9 bases and 2 bases respectively, with 16 bases between them. CDR3 region: CASTTAAGQETQYF. The CDR3, as DNA: TGTGCCAGTACCACTGCGGCGGGACAAGAGACCCAGTACTTC.

This clonotype was seen more than once but under ten times. V and J are TRBV20-1 and TRBJ2-2, with TRBD1 as a possible D gene (5 bases). The CDR3 is made up of 13 amino acids. Germline loops: CDR1 DFQATT, CDR2 SNEGSKA (reference sequence). CDR3 loop: CRVGQPNTGELFF. CDR3 sequence (DNA): TGCAGGGTAGGACAACCGAACACCGGGGAGCTGTTTTTT.